The text below deals with one T cell receptor (beta chain). As yet, its antigen is unknown. V dropped 6 bases and J dropped 8 bases, with 17 bases sitting between them. The CDR3 covers 13 residues. Germline lookup yields CDR1 GTSNPN and CDR2 SVGIG (reference sequence). PCR employed 60 Vbeta and 13 Jbeta primers. Original methodology: In a later analysis, some 10 million of approximately 80 million unique beta chains occurred in at least two donors. Clones were sequenced by immunoSEQ multiplex PCR, and TCRdb holds only the in-frame ones, with some missing. V, J and clone size were drawn from that table, and D and trimming were deduced from the DNA. Of some 150,000 clones listed, around 80% are singletons. The data were obtained in a study of cytomegalovirus exposure and HLA in healthy donors. The study's findings and limits: Listed as cytomegalovirus-associated were 150 or so TCR beta chains.

The sample consisted of PBMCs. This sequence joins TRBV30 and TRBJ2-1; TRBD1 might be the D (5 bases). The TCR was taken from a woman between 35 and 50 years old in good health and CMV-seronegative. CDR3 region: CACGIRGGDEQFF. DNA for the CDR3: TGTGCCTGTGGCATAAGGGGTGGGGATGAGCAGTTCTTC.